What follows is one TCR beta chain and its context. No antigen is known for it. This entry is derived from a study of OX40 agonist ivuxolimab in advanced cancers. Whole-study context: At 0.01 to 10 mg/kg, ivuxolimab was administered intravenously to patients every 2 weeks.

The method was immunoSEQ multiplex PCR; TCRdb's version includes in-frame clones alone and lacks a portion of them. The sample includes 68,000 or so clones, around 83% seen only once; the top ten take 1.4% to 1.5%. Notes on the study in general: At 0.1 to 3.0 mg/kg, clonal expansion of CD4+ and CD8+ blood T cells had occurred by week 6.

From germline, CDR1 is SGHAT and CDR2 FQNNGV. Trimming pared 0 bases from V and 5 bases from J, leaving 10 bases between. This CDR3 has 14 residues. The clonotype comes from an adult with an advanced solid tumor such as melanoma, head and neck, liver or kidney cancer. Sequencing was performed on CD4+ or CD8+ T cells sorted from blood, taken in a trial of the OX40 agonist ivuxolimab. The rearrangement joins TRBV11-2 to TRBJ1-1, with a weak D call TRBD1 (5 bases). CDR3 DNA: TGTGCCAGCAGCTTAGAAGAGGGACGGACTGAAGCTTTCTTT. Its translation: CASSLEEGRTEAFF.